A selection of T cell receptor beta chains follows, all from one sample in a study of blood T cell repertoires in COVID-19. TCRdb's copy holds only in-frame clones and misses some; the assay was immunoSEQ multiplex PCR. The sample shows hundreds of thousands of clones, 85% to 90% of them seen only once. The sample taken for sequencing was peripheral blood. The receptors were sampled from a man between 35 and 55 years old with acute or convalescent COVID-19. The CDR3 runs from the conserved cysteine through the conserved F or W. The D gene is left open where the match is weak. Size is omitted from some rows. Given values are once, few, many or a class for expanded clones.

V: TRBV2
size: .
J: TRBJ2-7
D: TRBD1
DNA: TGTGCCAGCAATCTTCGGGGACAGGGAATCTACGAGCAGTACTTC
CDR3: CASNLRGQGIYEQYF

V: TRBV5-5
size: few
J: TRBJ1-1
D: TRBD1
DNA: TGTGCCAGCTTACTGGACAGGGCGAACACTGAAGCTTTCTTT
CDR3: CASLLDRANTEAFF

V: TRBV7-2
size: .
J: TRBJ1-1
D: .
DNA: TGTGCCAGCAGCTTAATGGCGGGGGCAAGGAACACTGAAGCTTTCTTT
CDR3: CASSLMAGARNTEAFF

V: TRBV11-2
size: once
J: TRBJ1-6
D: .
DNA: TGTGCCAGCAGCTTACACCTACAGACACCCCTCCACTTT
CDR3: CASSLHLQTPLHF

V: TRBV6-2/TRBV6-3
size: .
J: TRBJ1-2
D: .
DNA: TGTGCCAGCAGTTACTCTATCTATGGCTACACCTTC
CDR3: CASSYSIYGYTF

V: TRBV7-3
size: .
J: TRBJ2-1
D: .
DNA: TGTGCCAGCAGCCCCCGGGGACTCAATGAGCAGTTCTTC
CDR3: CASSPRGLNEQFF

V: TRBV6-4
size: .
J: TRBJ1-5
D: TRBD1
DNA: TGTGCCAGCAGTGTAATCCGGGACAGGGTAGGCAATCAGCCCCAGCATTTT
CDR3: CASSVIRDRVGNQPQHF

V: TRBV15
size: .
J: TRBJ1-2
D: .
DNA: TGTGCCACCAGCAATGTAGCTAACTATGGCTACACCTTC
CDR3: CATSNVANYGYTF

V: TRBV4-2
size: .
J: TRBJ1-2
D: .
DNA: TGTGCCAGCAGCCCAGCTACTGGGGGGGGAGGGGACTATGGCTACACCTTC
CDR3: CASSPATGGGGDYGYTF

V: TRBV11-2
size: .
J: TRBJ2-3
D: .
DNA: TGTGCCAGCAGCTTATCGAGGGATACGCAGTATTTT
CDR3: CASSLSRDTQYF

V: TRBV24-1
size: .
J: TRBJ1-5
D: .
DNA: TGTGCCACCAGTGCAGGGAATCAGCCCCAGCATTTT
CDR3: CATSAGNQPQHF

V: TRBV30
size: .
J: TRBJ1-5
D: .
DNA: TGTGCCTGCCAAGGGGAGGTGGGCCAGCCCCAGCATTTT
CDR3: CACQGEVGQPQHF

V: TRBV11-3
size: .
J: TRBJ2-7
D: TRBD2
DNA: TGTGCCAGCAGCTCAGTAGCGGGGGGACCCTACGAGCAGTACTTC
CDR3: CASSSVAGGPYEQYF

V: TRBV9
size: .
J: TRBJ2-1
D: .
DNA: TGTGCCAGCAGCGTAGCTTTCGGGGGCTCCTACAATGAGCAGTTCTTC
CDR3: CASSVAFGGSYNEQFF

V: TRBV3-1/TRBV3-2
size: .
J: TRBJ1-1
D: .
DNA: TGTGCCAGCAGCCTTTCAGGGTCGATTGAAGCTTTCTTT
CDR3: CASSLSGSIEAFF

V: TRBV5-4
size: .
J: TRBJ1-6
D: TRBD1
DNA: TGTGCCAGCAGCTTTCGACAGGGGGCAGTTCAGGCACCCCTCCACTTT
CDR3: CASSFRQGAVQAPLHF

V: TRBV28
size: .
J: TRBJ2-1
D: TRBD2
DNA: TGTGCCAGCAGTTTAGTGGGACTAGCGGGGGATGAGCAGTTCTTC
CDR3: CASSLVGLAGDEQFF

V: TRBV7-8
size: .
J: TRBJ1-5
D: .
DNA: TGTGCCAGCAGTCATACCTTAGTCGGGAATCAGCCCCAGCATTTT
CDR3: CASSHTLVGNQPQHF

V: TRBV7-9
size: few
J: TRBJ2-7
D: TRBD2
DNA: TGTGCCAGCAGCTTGGGACTAGCGGGGGAGGACGAGCAGTACTTC
CDR3: CASSLGLAGEDEQYF

V: TRBV21-1
size: .
J: TRBJ1-6
D: .
DNA: TGTGCCAGCAGCACCCGGGACAGGGACAAGAACTCCTATAATTCACCCCTCCACTTT
CDR3: CASSTRDRDKNSYNSPLHF

V: TRBV6-5
size: .
J: TRBJ1-2
D: TRBD1
DNA: TGTGCCAGCAGCCGTGACAGGGGGTATGGCTACACCTTC
CDR3: CASSRDRGYGYTF

V: TRBV7-2
size: .
J: TRBJ2-4
D: TRBD2
DNA: TGTGCCAGCAGCTCCTCGGGGGGAAACATTCAGTACTTC
CDR3: CASSSSGGNIQYF

V: TRBV29-1
size: .
J: TRBJ1-5
D: .
DNA: TGCGCCACCGGGACAAGCCTCAATCAGCCCCAGCATTTT
CDR3: CATGTSLNQPQHF

V: TRBV19
size: .
J: TRBJ1-5
D: TRBD1
DNA: TGTGCCAGTAGTCTGGGGGGGACAGGGGGTTTAGGCAATCAGCCCCAGCATTTT
CDR3: CASSLGGTGGLGNQPQHF

V: TRBV6-1
size: .
J: TRBJ2-3
D: TRBD2
DNA: TGTGCCAGCAGTGAACGGGGGGGCCGCACAGATACGCAGTATTTT
CDR3: CASSERGGRTDTQYF

V: TRBV4-1
size: .
J: TRBJ2-2
D: TRBD1
DNA: TGCGCCAGCAGCCAACTGACAGGGGGCGCGTTCGGGGAGCTGTTTTTT
CDR3: CASSQLTGGAFGELFF

V: TRBV7-6
size: .
J: TRBJ2-6
D: .
DNA: TGTGCCAGCAGCCCGACAGGCTCTGGGGCCAACGTCCTGACTTTC
CDR3: CASSPTGSGANVLTF

V: TRBV20-1
size: .
J: TRBJ2-7
D: TRBD1
DNA: TGCAGTGCTAGTCCGGGACAGAGCTACGAGCAGTACTTC
CDR3: CSASPGQSYEQYF

V: TRBV11-2
size: .
J: TRBJ2-1
D: TRBD1
DNA: TGTGCCAGCAGCTCCCAACTGGGGACAGTCCCTAATGAGCAGTTCTTC
CDR3: CASSSQLGTVPNEQFF

V: TRBV2
size: .
J: TRBJ1-6
D: .
DNA: TGTGCCAGCAGTGAAAGGCAGGGAGGCTCACCCCTCCACTTT
CDR3: CASSERQGGSPLHF

V: TRBV27
size: .
J: TRBJ2-7
D: .
DNA: TGTGCCAGCAGTTCCCCCTTTCCGGACAGTTATTACGAGCAGTACTTC
CDR3: CASSSPFPDSYYEQYF

V: TRBV2
size: few
J: TRBJ1-2
D: .
DNA: TGTGCCATCGGGACAACTTACTATGGCTACACCTTC
CDR3: CAIGTTYYGYTF

V: TRBV6-2/TRBV6-3
size: .
J: TRBJ2-7
D: .
DNA: TGTGCCAGCAGTTACGCCTCGACAGTATACGAGCAGTACTTC
CDR3: CASSYASTVYEQYF

V: TRBV2
size: .
J: TRBJ2-5
D: .
DNA: TGTGCCAGCAGTGAACGGGGGTCACAAGAGACCCAGTACTTC
CDR3: CASSERGSQETQYF

V: TRBV5-6
size: .
J: TRBJ2-3
D: .
DNA: TGTGCCAGCAGCTTGTCGTGGGGGGTTAGCACAGATACGCAGTATTTT
CDR3: CASSLSWGVSTDTQYF

V: TRBV4-1
size: once
J: TRBJ2-1
D: .
DNA: TGCGCCAGCAGCCAAGATACCAGGGTAACCTACAATGAGCAGTTCTTC
CDR3: CASSQDTRVTYNEQFF

V: TRBV3-1/TRBV3-2
size: .
J: TRBJ1-3
D: .
DNA: TGTGCCAGCAGCCCGCGTGGGGGGGCGGACGGAAACACCATATATTTT
CDR3: CASSPRGGADGNTIYF

V: TRBV2
size: .
J: TRBJ1-4
D: .
DNA: TGTGCCAGCAGGGTCAGGGAAAAGGAAAAACTGTTTTTT
CDR3: CASRVREKEKLFF

V: TRBV2
size: .
J: TRBJ2-1
D: TRBD1
DNA: TGTGCCAGCAGTGAAGGCCGGGACAGGGTGGGTGAGGAGTTCTTC
CDR3: CASSEGRDRVGEEFF

V: TRBV2
size: .
J: TRBJ1-5
D: .
DNA: TGTGCCAGCAGTGAAGTAGCAGGGTCCCAGCATTTT
CDR3: CASSEVAGSQHF

V: TRBV2
size: once
J: TRBJ1-2
D: .
DNA: TGTGCCAGCAGTGAATCGGTTCTAAGTAAGGGCTACACCTTC
CDR3: CASSESVLSKGYTF

V: TRBV7-2
size: .
J: TRBJ1-5
D: .
DNA: TGTGCCAGCAGCTTCAAAGGAGTTGACAATCAGCCCCAGCATTTT
CDR3: CASSFKGVDNQPQHF

V: TRBV10-1
size: once
J: TRBJ1-1
D: TRBD1
DNA: TGCGCCAGCAGCGACAGGGTCGCCCCCTCGAACACTGAAGCTTTCTTT
CDR3: CASSDRVAPSNTEAFF

V: TRBV4-2
size: .
J: TRBJ1-2
D: .
DNA: TGTGCCAGCAGCCAGAACGGCGGTGGGACACTATTCTATGGCTACACCTTC
CDR3: CASSQNGGGTLFYGYTF

V: TRBV6-5
size: .
J: TRBJ2-5
D: TRBD2
DNA: TGTGCCACGCTCAGGAGCGGGGGTCCCCAAGAGACCCAGTACTTC
CDR3: CATLRSGGPQETQYF

V: TRBV5-1
size: .
J: TRBJ1-2
D: .
DNA: TGCGCCAGCAGCTCTGGGGCCCCAGGGGATTCCTATGGCTACACCTTC
CDR3: CASSSGAPGDSYGYTF